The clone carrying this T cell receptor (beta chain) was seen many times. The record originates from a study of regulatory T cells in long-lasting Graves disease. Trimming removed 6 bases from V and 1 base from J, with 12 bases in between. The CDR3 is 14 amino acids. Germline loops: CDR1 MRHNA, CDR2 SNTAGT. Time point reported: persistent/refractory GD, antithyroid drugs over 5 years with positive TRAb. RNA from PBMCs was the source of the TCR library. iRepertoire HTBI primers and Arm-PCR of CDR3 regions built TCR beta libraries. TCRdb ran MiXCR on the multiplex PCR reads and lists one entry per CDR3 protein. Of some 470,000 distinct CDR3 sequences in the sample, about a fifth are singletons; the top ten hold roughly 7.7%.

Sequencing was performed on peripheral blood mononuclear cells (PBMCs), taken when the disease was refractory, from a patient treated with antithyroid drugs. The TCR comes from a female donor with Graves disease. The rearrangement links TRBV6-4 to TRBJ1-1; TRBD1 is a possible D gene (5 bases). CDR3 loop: CASRDSDKNTEAFF. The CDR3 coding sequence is TGTGCCAGCAGAGACAGTGACAAGAACACTGAAGCTTTCTTT.